Below, one TCR beta chain is given with its context. This clonotype came up many times. Its recognized antigen is unknown. No per-base quality is available; no much larger clone lies one base away. This sample is drawn from a study of T cells in Graves' hyperthyroidism and ophthalmopathy (dated by TCRdb to the late 2010s). At the level of the whole study: Peripheral blood samples were taken at initial diagnosis, before any treatment was given. To identify TCR V-J signatures that set the groups apart, the researchers used a discovery cohort of 100 patients, made up of some 41 with Graves' ophthalmopathy and about 55 with stable Graves' hyperthyroidism. An independent validation cohort of around 20 hyperthyroidism patients and 15 or so patients who later progressed to ophthalmopathy tested prospective prediction of ophthalmopathy. For training and testing, the approximately 97 patients in the discovery cohort were randomly divided in a 7:3 ratio. The study also compared thyroid tissue and blood T-cell repertoires from more than five Graves' hyperthyroidism patients. Once sampling was done, hyperthyroidism patients were given methimazole at a starting dose of 30 mg daily, whereas ophthalmopathy patients were given high-dose intravenous methylprednisolone. According to the paper, TCR Vbeta CDR3 sequencing was carried out on over 130 peripheral blood samples, which came from fewer than 50 ophthalmopathy, around 75 hyperthyroidism and some 17 progressor patients. Paper-wide results and their limitations: No statistical method was used to fix the sample size in advance, and group allocation was not hidden from the investigators. In validation, the model predicted progression to ophthalmopathy with about 71% sensitivity and approximately 72% specificity, a median of approximately 6.7 months before onset. Blood samples also contained most of the expanded thyroid clonotypes (frequency above 0.001), which suggests that blood repertoires may reflect thyroid immune responses. A 13 V-J signature model separated ophthalmopathy from stable hyperthyroidism, with about 88% sensitivity and 81.08% specificity in cross-validation and 80%/75% in testing.

The TCR beta CDR3 regions were amplified from RNA transcripts. The TCR CDR3 was subjected to a first round of RT-PCR using the HTBI primer set and the Qiagen OneStep RT-PCR kit. The libraries were constructed in a second round of multiplex PCR and then size-selected and purified. Paired-end sequencing of the libraries was performed with 100 bp reads on an Illumina HiSeq2000. The original methods were these. Raw data were processed with SOAPnuke, discarding reads with adapters, uncalled bases, mean Phred below 15, or no exact constant-primer or identifier match. High-quality paired reads were merged with COPE v1.2.5, and unique nucleotide sequences were defined as clonotypes. MiTCR v1.1 was used to align the clonotypes against IMGT TRBV, TRBD and TRBJ reference segments. The analysis included only V-J combinations with a frequency above 0.0001, which together covered 99.2% of the repertoires. The TCS score was defined as F50 (clonal expansion) divided by E x V (chaos), with BLOSUM62-based TCRdist calculated between CDR3 peptides within each V-J. Welch's t-statistics and random forest reduced approximately 520 V-J features to 13, which were used in a naive Bayes classifier (R e1071). The public sequencing data were trimmed at Q25 with fastp and processed into clonotypes with MiXCR by TCRdb, which kept only in-frame beta chains. One record per CDR3 amino acid sequence lists the most common genes and DNA. TCRdb, not the authors, supplied the V and J calls. Recorded for this sample are around 450,000 distinct CDR3 sequences; around 16% of them occurred a single time. Roughly 7.7% of the sample goes to the ten largest clones.

Stable Graves' hyperthyroidism was defined as the absence of progression to ophthalmopathy over 18 months of follow-up. The hyperthyroidism patients were between 18 and 65 years old and newly diagnosed, with a disease duration of less than 2 months. Exclusion was applied to patients with uncontrolled infections, other autoimmune diseases, pregnancy or lactation. Diagnoses relied on clinical symptoms, serum thyroxine and TRAb, thyroid ultrasound and orbital computed tomography. PBMCs were separated from about 10 ml of fresh peripheral blood using Ficoll-Paque density gradient centrifugation. Total RNA was extracted with Trizol reagent, and quality was checked on an Agilent 2100 Bioanalyzer. This TCR was sampled from a woman under 30 with Graves' hyperthyroidism. The specimen was blood.

The CDR3 in this case is CASKGAGASTQYF. The DNA reads as follows: TGTGCCAGCAAGGGGGCGGGAGCATCTACGCAGTATTTT. This receptor chain uses TRBV2 and TRBJ2-3; the D gene is perhaps TRBD1 or TRBD2, each of them matching over 7 bases. V is reduced by 7 bases and J by 8 bases, leaving a spacing of 16 bases between them. The CDR3 measures 13 amino acids from cysteine to phenylalanine. Just CDR3 DNA is preserved here, 39 bases in frame from base 1. Taken from the germline V gene, the CDR1 and CDR2 loops are SNHLY and FYNNEI.